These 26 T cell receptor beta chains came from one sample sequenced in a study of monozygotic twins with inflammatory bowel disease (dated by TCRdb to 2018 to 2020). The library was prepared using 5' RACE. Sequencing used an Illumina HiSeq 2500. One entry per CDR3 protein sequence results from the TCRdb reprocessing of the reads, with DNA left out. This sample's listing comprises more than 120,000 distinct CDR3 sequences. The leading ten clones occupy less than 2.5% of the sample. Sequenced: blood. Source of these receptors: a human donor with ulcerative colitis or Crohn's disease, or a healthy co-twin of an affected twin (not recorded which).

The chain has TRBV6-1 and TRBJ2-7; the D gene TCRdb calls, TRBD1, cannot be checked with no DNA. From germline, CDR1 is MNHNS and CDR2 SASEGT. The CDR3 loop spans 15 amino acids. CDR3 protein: CASSHSGTGPYEQYF.

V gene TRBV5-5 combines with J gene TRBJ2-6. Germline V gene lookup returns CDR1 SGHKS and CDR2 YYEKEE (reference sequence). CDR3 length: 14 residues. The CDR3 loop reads CAVGPNSGANVLTF.

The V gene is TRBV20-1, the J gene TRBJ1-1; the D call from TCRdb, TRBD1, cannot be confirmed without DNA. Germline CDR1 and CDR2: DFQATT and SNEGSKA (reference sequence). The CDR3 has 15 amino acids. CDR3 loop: CSARTGTGALNEAFF.

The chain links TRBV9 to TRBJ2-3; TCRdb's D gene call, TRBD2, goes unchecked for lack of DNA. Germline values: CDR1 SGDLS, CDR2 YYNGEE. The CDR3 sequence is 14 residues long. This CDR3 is CASSVEGDADTQYF.

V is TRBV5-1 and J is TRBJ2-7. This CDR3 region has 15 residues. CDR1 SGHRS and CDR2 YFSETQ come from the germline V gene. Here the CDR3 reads CASSLGPSFSYEQYF.

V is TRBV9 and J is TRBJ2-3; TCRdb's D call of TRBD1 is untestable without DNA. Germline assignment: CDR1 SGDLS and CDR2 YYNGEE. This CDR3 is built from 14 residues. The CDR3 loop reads CASSVCRGADTQYF.

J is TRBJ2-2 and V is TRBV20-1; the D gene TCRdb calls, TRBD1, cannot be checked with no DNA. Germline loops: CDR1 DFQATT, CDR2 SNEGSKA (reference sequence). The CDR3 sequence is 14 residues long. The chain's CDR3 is CSARGGGNTGELFF.

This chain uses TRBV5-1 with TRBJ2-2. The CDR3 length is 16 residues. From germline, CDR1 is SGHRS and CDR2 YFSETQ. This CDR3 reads CASSLIGVRNTGELFF.

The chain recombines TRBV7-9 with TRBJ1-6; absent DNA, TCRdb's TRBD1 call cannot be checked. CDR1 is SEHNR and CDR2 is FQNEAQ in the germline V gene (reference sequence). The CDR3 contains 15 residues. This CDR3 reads CASSLARGYNSPLHF.

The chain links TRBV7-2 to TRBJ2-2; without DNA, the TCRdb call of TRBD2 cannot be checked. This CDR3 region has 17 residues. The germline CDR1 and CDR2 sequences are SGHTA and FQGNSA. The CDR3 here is CASSLGGLAGGTGELFF.

The chain's CDR3 is CASSLGSGGTGELFF. V and J are TRBV12-3 or TRBV12-4 and TRBJ2-2; absent DNA, TCRdb's TRBD2 call cannot be checked. The CDR3 runs 15 residues.

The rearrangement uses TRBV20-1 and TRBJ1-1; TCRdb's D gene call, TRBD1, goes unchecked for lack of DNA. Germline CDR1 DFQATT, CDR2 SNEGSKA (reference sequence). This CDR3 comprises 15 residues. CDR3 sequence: CSARDRNRGSTEAFF.

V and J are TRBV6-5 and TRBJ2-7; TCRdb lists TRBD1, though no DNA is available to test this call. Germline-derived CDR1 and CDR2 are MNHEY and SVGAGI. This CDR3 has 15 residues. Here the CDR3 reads CASSYSGQAYYEQYF.

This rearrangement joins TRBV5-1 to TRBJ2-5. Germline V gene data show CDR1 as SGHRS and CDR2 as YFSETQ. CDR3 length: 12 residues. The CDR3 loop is CASSWAQETQYF. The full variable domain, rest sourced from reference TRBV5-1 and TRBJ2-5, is KAGVTQTPRYLIKTRGQQVTLSCSPISGHRSVSWYQQTPGQGLQFLFEYFSETQRNKGNFPGRFSGRQFSNSRSEMNVSTLELGDSALYLCASSWAQETQYFGPGTRLLVL.

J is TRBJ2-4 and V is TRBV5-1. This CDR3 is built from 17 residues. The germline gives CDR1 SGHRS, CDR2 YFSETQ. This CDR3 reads CASSLDRGVGAKNIQYF.

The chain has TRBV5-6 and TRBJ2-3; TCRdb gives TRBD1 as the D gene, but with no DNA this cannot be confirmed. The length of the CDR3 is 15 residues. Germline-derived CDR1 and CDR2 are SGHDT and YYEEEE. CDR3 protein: CASSLEAGGTDTQYF.

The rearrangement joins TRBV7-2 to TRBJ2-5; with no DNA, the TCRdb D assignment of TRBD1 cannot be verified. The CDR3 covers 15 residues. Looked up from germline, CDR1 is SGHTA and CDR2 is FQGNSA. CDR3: CASSMGPGDQETQYF.

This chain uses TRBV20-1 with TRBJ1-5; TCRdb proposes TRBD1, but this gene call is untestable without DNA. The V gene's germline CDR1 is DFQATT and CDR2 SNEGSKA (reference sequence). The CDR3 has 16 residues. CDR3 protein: CSARAWSGGDQQPQHF.

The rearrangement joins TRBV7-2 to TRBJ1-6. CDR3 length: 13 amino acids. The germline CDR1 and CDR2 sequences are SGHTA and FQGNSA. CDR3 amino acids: CASHYGGGSPLHF.

CDR3 amino acids: CASSLQYNTEAFF. The chain is built from TRBV7-2 and TRBJ1-1. Germline V lookup: CDR1 SGHTA, CDR2 FQGNSA. The length of the CDR3 is 13 residues. The variable domain in full, with the rest retrieved from reference TRBV7-2 and TRBJ1-1, is GAGVSQSPSNKVTEKGKDVELRCDPISGHTALYWYRQSLGQGLEFLIYFQGNSAPDKSGLPSDRFSAERTGGSVSTLTIQRTQQEDSAVYLCASSLQYNTEAFFGQGTRLTVV.

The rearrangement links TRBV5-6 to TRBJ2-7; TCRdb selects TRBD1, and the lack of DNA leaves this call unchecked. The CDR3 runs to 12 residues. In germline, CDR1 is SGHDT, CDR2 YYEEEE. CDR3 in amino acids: CASSRRGGEQYF. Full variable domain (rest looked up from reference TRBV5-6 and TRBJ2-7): DAGVTQSPTHLIKTRGQQVTLRCSPKSGHDTVSWYQQALGQGPQFIFQYYEEEERQRGNFPDRFSGHQFPNYSSELNVNALLLGDSALYLCASSRRGGEQYFGPGTRLTVT.

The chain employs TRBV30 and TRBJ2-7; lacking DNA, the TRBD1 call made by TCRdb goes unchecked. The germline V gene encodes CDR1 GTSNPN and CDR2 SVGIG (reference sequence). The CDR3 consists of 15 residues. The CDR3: CAWCGEGGSSYEQYF.

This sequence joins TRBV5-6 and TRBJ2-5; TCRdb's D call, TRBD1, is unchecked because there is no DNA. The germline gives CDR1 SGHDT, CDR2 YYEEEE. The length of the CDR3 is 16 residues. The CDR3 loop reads CASSGGTRWYQETQYF.

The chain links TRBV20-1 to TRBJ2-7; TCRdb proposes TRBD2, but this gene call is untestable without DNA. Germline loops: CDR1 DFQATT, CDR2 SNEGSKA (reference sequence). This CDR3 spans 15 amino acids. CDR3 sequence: CSAREGGDSSYEQYF.

This CDR3 is CASSHGQGIYTEAFF. The chain carries TRBV4-1 and TRBJ1-1; TCRdb returns TRBD1, unconfirmable since there is no DNA. From germline, CDR1 is MGHRA and CDR2 YSYEKL. The CDR3 runs 15 residues.

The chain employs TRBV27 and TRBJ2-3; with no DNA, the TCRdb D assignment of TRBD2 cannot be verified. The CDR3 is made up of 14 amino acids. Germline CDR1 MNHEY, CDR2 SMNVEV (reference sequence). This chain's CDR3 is CASSLLGLRDTQYF.